This T cell receptor beta chain appears in the sequencing data of a study of cytomegalovirus exposure and HLA in healthy donors. Study-wide results and caveats: Previously analyzed data showed that most TCR beta V segments were productive at a frequency of about 90% or about 30%.

A multiplex PCR was run with 60 Vbeta primers and 13 Jbeta primers. The data were produced by immunoSEQ multiplex PCR, yet TCRdb's version contains in-frame clones alone and is incomplete. This table holds about 130,000 clones, over 70% found once. As regards this clone: Its antigen is not known.

The sample taken for sequencing was PBMCs. This clonotype was obtained from a man aged 18 to 29 in good health and CMV-seropositive.

DNA for the CDR3: TGTGCCAGCAGCCCTCTTAGCGGCCTTAACTACAATGAGCAGTTCTTC. It specifies CASSPLSGLNYNEQFF. The chain links TRBV7-9 to TRBJ2-1; tentative D call: TRBD2 (6 bases). The CDR3 totals 16 residues. CDR1 and CDR2 (germline): SEHNR, FQNEAQ (reference sequence). Between the trimmed V and J ends, which lost 5 bases and 3 bases, there was a span of 17 bases.